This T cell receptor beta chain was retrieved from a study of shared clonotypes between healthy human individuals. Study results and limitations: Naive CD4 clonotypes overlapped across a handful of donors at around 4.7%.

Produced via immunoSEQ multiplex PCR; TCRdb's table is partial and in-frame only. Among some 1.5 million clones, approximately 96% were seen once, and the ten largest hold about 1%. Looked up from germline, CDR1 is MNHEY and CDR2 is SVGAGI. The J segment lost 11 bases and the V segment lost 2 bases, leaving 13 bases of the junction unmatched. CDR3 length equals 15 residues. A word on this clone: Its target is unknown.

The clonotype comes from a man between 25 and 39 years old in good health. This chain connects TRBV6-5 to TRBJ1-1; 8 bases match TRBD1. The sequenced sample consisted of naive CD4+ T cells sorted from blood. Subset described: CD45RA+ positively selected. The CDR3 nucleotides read TGTGCCAGCAGTTACCAGGGGGCTGGGTTGACACGGGCTTTCTTT. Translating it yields CASSYQGAGLTRAFF.